This TCR beta chain was obtained from a study of Graves' ophthalmopathy and Graves' hyperthyroidism (dated by TCRdb to the late 2010s). Study-wide context: Peripheral blood was collected at initial diagnosis, prior to any treatment. Following sampling, methimazole starting at 30 mg daily was administered to hyperthyroidism patients, and high-dose intravenous methylprednisolone was administered to ophthalmopathy patients. The independent validation cohort included roughly 19 hyperthyroidism patients plus 17 patients who later progressed from hyperthyroidism to ophthalmopathy. For training and testing, the 100 or so patients in the discovery cohort were randomly divided in a 7:3 ratio. T-cell repertoires of thyroid tissue and blood were compared in six hyperthyroidism patients. In total, around 140 blood samples were TCR-sequenced: 40 to 45 ophthalmopathy, approximately 80 hyperthyroidism and some 17 hyperthyroidism-to-ophthalmopathy patients. A discovery set of about a hundred patients (43 ophthalmopathy, about 58 stable hyperthyroidism) was enrolled to explore V-J signatures distinguishing ophthalmopathy from hyperthyroidism. TCR beta repertoire signatures were used to distinguish Graves' ophthalmopathy from Graves' hyperthyroidism and to predict progression to ophthalmopathy. Overall study outcomes, separate from this receptor: The 13-signature model separated ophthalmopathy from stable hyperthyroidism with 87.88% sensitivity and just under 84% specificity in cross-validation, and 80%/75% in the test set. Most of the expanded thyroid clonotypes with a frequency above 0.001 were also detected in blood, and it was suggested that the thyroid immune response may be reflected by blood repertoires. No statistical method was used to set the sample size in advance, and the investigators knew which group each participant was assigned to. In validation, the model predicted ophthalmopathy progression with 70.59% sensitivity and 72.22% specificity; around twelve predicted patients were CT-confirmed with GO in a median of about 6.1 months.

Ten or more counts support this clonotype. This clone's antigen is unknown. No per-base quality is available; no much larger clone lies one base away. From cysteine to phenylalanine, the CDR3 is 13 amino acids long. Kept here is only the CDR3 DNA, which spans 39 bases and is read in frame from base 1. V and J lose 0 bases and 4 bases, and a span of 6 bases separates them. The germline V gene specifies MNHEY as CDR1 and SVGAGI as CDR2. For repertoire sequencing, the TCR beta CDR3 regions were amplified from RNA transcripts. The first round was an RT-PCR using HTBI primers with the Qiagen OneStep RT-PCR kit, and this first round was followed by a second-round multiplex PCR, then size selection and purification. Sequencing of the libraries was carried out on an Illumina HiSeq2000 in paired-end mode with 100 bp reads. The study's processing was this. SOAPnuke was used to process the reads, throwing out any read that had adapters, had uncalled bases, had a mean Phred below 15, or lacked an exact constant-primer or identifier match. COPE v1.2.5 was used to merge high-quality paired reads. Each unique nucleotide sequence was treated as a clonotype, and MiTCR v1.1 was used to align the clonotypes to the IMGT TRB V, D and J references. Only V-J combinations with frequency above 0.0001 were analysed, covering around 99% of repertoires. For each V-J combination, a TCR clonal expansion and chaos score was defined as the ratio of F50 clonal expansion to chaos observed in the TCRdist matrix. Welch's t-statistics and random forest were used to reduce the features to 10 to 15 V-J combinations, which were then used as input to a naive Bayes classifier. The Morisita-Horn index was used to measure how similar the thyroid and blood repertoires were. TCRdb reworked the public reads: Q25 trimming with fastp, MiXCR clone assembly, productive beta chains retained. Rows are unified per CDR3 protein, each entry keeping the most common DNA and genes. What appears here as the V and J calls and clone size reflects TCRdb's work, not the paper's. The sample profile shows about 180,000 distinct CDR3 sequences; about 40% of them were found once. The ten largest clones add up to about 5.8% of the sample.

Ophthalmopathy patients had moderately to severely active disease, Clinical Activity Score of at least 3, NOSPECS grade of at least 4, and disease duration under 3 months. Patients with other autoimmune diseases, uncontrolled infections, pregnancy or lactation were excluded from the study. Diagnosis relied on clinical symptoms, serum thyroxine, TRAb, thyroid ultrasound and orbital computed tomography. Ficoll-Paque density gradient centrifugation was used to isolate PBMCs from approximately 10 ml of fresh peripheral blood. Trizol reagent was used to extract the total RNA, and its quality was then checked on an Agilent 2100 Bioanalyzer.

Rearrangement joined TRBV6-5 to TRBJ1-1; the D gene cannot be named for sure. Specimen: peripheral blood. This TCR derives from a woman aged 35 to 49 with Graves' ophthalmopathy. Donor details come from another sample of the same person, matched by shared clones. The bases read TGTGCCAGCAGTTACTCGGATTTCACTGAAGCTTTCTTT. This yields the protein CASSYSDFTEAFF.